These 21 T cell receptor beta chains were sequenced from one sample in a study of human T cells and chemical hapten exposure. TCRdb re-derived calls from the RACE reads in MiXCR, one entry per CDR3 protein. The sample records about 70,000 distinct CDR3 sequences, approximately 11% being singletons. Sample time point: pre-sensitization, week 0. The treatment: therapeutic diphenylcyclopropenone sensitization with weekly scalp DPC. This material consisted of whole blood, taken in connection with sensitization to the hapten diphenylcyclopropenone (DPC). These receptor sequences come from a woman in her forties or fifties with alopecia areata. Some clones in this sample may be carry-over from other donors' samples.

The chain recombines TRBV10-3 with TRBJ2-3; D not resolved. This CDR3 spans 16 amino acids. Per germline, CDR1 ENHRY and CDR2 SYGVKD. V lost 0 bases and J 2 bases, leaving 12 bases between the germline ends. The CDR3 loop reads CAISESTSTPTDTQYF. The CDR3 DNA reads TGTGCCATCAGTGAGTCGACATCAACACCCACAGATACGCAGTATTTT.

This clonotype showed up just a few times. V usage is TRBV18 and J usage is TRBJ2-7; D is uncertain. Germline values: CDR1 KGHSH, CDR2 LQKENI. This CDR3 has 13 residues. V dropped 4 bases and J dropped 3 bases, with 10 bases sitting between them. The CDR3 reads CASSLRQYYEQYF. The CDR3 DNA reads TGTGCCAGCTCACTGAGACAATACTACGAGCAGTACTTC.

This chain uses TRBV7-9 with TRBJ1-4; 7 nucleotides align to TRBD1. There are 12 residues in the CDR3. Germline CDR1 SEHNR, CDR2 FQNEAQ (reference sequence). CDR3 sequence (DNA): TGTGCGGGGACAGCAACTAATGAAAAACTGTTTTTT. The encoded protein is CAGTATNEKLFF.

At least ten counts were recorded for this clonotype. The rearrangement uses TRBV20-1 and TRBJ2-7, with TRBD1 matching 9 bases. Germline trimming cut 4 bases from V and 0 bases from J; bases unmatched to any gene: 4. Germline assignment: CDR1 DFQATT and CDR2 SNEGSKA (reference sequence). The CDR3 is 14 residues long. DNA for the CDR3: TGCAGTGCTATCCGGGACAGGGCCTCCTACGAGCAGTACTTC. As protein: CSAIRDRASYEQYF.

In its sample, this clonotype was seen many times. V gene TRBV2 combines with J gene TRBJ1-1; the D is unclear. With 8 bases removed from V and 0 bases from J, the gap between germline ends came to 7 bases. The germline gives CDR1 SNHLY, CDR2 FYNNEI. This CDR3 comprises 12 residues. As DNA, the CDR3 is TGTGCCAGCGTTGGGTTGAACACTGAAGCTTTCTTT. This sequence encodes CASVGLNTEAFF.

This clonotype was counted only a few times. This chain joins TRBV6-2 or TRBV6-3 and TRBJ2-2, with 8 bases matching TRBD1. In germline, CDR1 is MNHEY, CDR2 SVGEGT. The CDR3 sequence is 14 residues long. The V segment lost 6 bases and the J segment 3 bases; nucleotides outside the gene matches: 3. CDR3 sequence (DNA): TGTGCCAGCAGCGGACAGGGTCACACCGGGGAGCTGTTTTTT. Protein sequence: CASSGQGHTGELFF.

This clonotype was picked up many times. This chain uses TRBV20-1 with TRBJ2-7, with D possibly matching TRBD2 (5 bases). Germline CDR1 reads DFQATT; CDR2 reads SNEGSKA (reference sequence). V shed 7 bases and J shed 2 bases, with 9 bases lying between them. The CDR3 contains 11 residues. The chain's CDR3 is CSVPGTYEQYF. The CDR3 region has the DNA TGCAGTGTCCCGGGAACCTACGAGCAGTACTTC.

A few counts support this clonotype. This chain uses TRBV5-1 with TRBJ1-1; weak D call: TRBD1 (6 bases). Germline CDR1 is SGHRS and CDR2 is YFSETQ. Between the trimmed V and J ends, which lost 1 base and 5 bases, there was a span of 12 bases. The CDR3 totals 14 residues. The CDR3 sequence: CASSLNREVTEAFF. CDR3 in DNA: TGCGCCAGCAGCTTGAACAGGGAAGTGACTGAAGCTTTCTTT.

There are a few counts of this clonotype. This chain uses TRBV29-1 with TRBJ2-1, with TRBD2 matching 14 bases. Per the germline V gene, CDR1 is SQVTM and CDR2 is ANQGSEA. V gave up 1 base and J gave up 10 bases; unmatched junction bases: 21. This CDR3 is built from 20 residues. The CDR3 reads CSVEAPPGLAGEATIGEQFF. In DNA, the CDR3 is TGCAGCGTTGAAGCCCCTCCGGGACTAGCGGGAGAGGCGACAATTGGCGAGCAGTTCTTC.

CDR3: CASSLAGGRGNYGYTF. The CDR3 nucleotides read TGCGCCAGCAGCCTTGCCGGTGGCAGGGGTAACTATGGCTACACCTTC. The chain combines TRBV5-1 with TRBJ1-2; D might be TRBD1 (6 bases). Trimming shortened V by 4 bases and J by 1 base, and 17 bases separated the two germline ends. The CDR3 is made up of 16 amino acids. Germline-derived CDR1 and CDR2 are SGHRS and YFSETQ.

This clonotype was detected only a few times. CDR3 sequence (DNA): TGTGCCACCCGGACAGGAGATAATTCACCCCTCCACTTT. It yields the protein CATRTGDNSPLHF. The chain carries TRBV10-3 and TRBJ1-6, with 7 bases identical to TRBD1. After removal of 10 bases from V and 5 bases from J, the junction contained 5 bases not matched to a gene. This CDR3 has 13 amino acids. Germline CDR1 and CDR2: ENHRY and SYGVKD.

This clonotype was seen more than once but under ten times. CDR3 bases: TGTGCCAGCAGTTACTCTGGGCAAAATCAGCCCCAGCATTTT. The encoded protein is CASSYSGQNQPQHF. The chain combines TRBV6-2 or TRBV6-3 with TRBJ1-5; no clear D. V was trimmed by 0 bases and J by 4 bases, leaving 7 bases between them. There are 14 residues in the CDR3. CDR1 and CDR2 from the germline V gene are MNHEY and SVGEGT.

This chain joins TRBV29-1 and TRBJ1-1; D gene unclear. The germline CDR1 and CDR2 sequences are SQVTM and ANQGSEA. V lost 6 bases and J lost 0, with 11 bases in between. The CDR3 is 13 residues long. This chain's CDR3 is CSVAVTVNTEAFF. The DNA of the CDR3 is TGCAGCGTGGCCGTCACAGTGAACACTGAAGCTTTCTTT.

V and J are TRBV21-1 and TRBJ2-1; TRBD2, as called in the table, went unchecked against the DNA. TRBV21-1 is a pseudogene. The CDR3 runs to 20 residues. In DNA form, the CDR3 reads TGTGCCAGCAGCAAAGCCACGCCCGGGTTTCTAGCGGACCTATACAATGAGCAGTTCTTC. The encoded protein is CASSKATPGFLADLYNEQFF.

This clonotype appeared many times. The chain combines TRBV9 with TRBJ1-5; D unclear. Trimming cost V 0 bases and J 9 bases, with 13 bases left between them. This CDR3 contains 14 residues. Germline-derived CDR1 and CDR2 are SGDLS and YYNGEE. The CDR3 DNA follows: TGTGCCAGCAGCGTAGGTAACACCTTCTCGCCCCAGCATTTT. Its translation is CASSVGNTFSPQHF.

This clonotype was observed a handful of times. The chain is built from TRBV5-5 and TRBJ1-6, with a tentative D call TRBD1 (6 bases). Germline V gene lookup returns CDR1 SGHKS and CDR2 YYEKEE (reference sequence). V lost 4 bases and J 0 bases, leaving 14 bases between the germline ends. The CDR3 runs 17 residues. The CDR3 is CASSRQDTSSYNSPLHF. The CDR3 region has the DNA TGTGCCAGCAGCCGACAGGATACTAGCTCCTATAATTCACCCCTCCACTTT.

This clonotype was counted at least ten times. This chain connects TRBV18 to TRBJ1-6; D gene ambiguous. The CDR3 extends over 17 amino acids. Germline loops: CDR1 KGHSH, CDR2 LQKENI. Between the trimmed V and J ends, which lost 8 bases and 0 bases, there was a span of 17 bases. The DNA for the CDR3 is TGTGCCAGCACAGCTTCTCGCGGGGACTCCTATAATTCACCCCTCCACTTT. Its protein is CASTASRGDSYNSPLHF. The whole variable domain, filled in from reference TRBV18 and TRBJ1-6, reads NAGVMQNPRHLVRRRGQEARLRCSPMKGHSHVYWYRQLPEEGLKFMVYLQKENIIDESGMPKERFSAEFPKEGPSILRIQQVVRGDSAAYFCASTASRGDSYNSPLHFGNGTRLTVT.

This clonotype was picked up many times. The DNA of the CDR3 is TGTGCCAGCAGTTACTCGACGGTTTCCACCGGGGAGCTGTTTTTT. Translated: CASSYSTVSTGELFF. This chain uses TRBV6-2 or TRBV6-3 with TRBJ2-2; the D is unclear. The CDR3 has 15 residues. Per the germline V gene, CDR1 is MNHEY and CDR2 is SVGEGT. Trimming cost V 0 bases and J 4 bases, with 9 bases left between them.

Many counts were recorded for this clonotype. CDR3 residues: CSARVGRGPYEQYF. The CDR3 DNA follows: TGCAGTGCTAGAGTTGGCAGGGGGCCATACGAGCAGTACTTC. The J gene is TRBJ2-7, the V gene TRBV20-1; TRBD1 matches 8 bases. The CDR3 runs to 14 residues. Germline-derived CDR1 and CDR2 are DFQATT and SNEGSKA (reference sequence). V shed 1 base, J shed 4 bases, and the junction held 6 bases outside the gene matches.

This clonotype was seen only a few times. V is TRBV30 and J is TRBJ1-1; 8 nucleotides match TRBD1. Trimming at V came to 2 bases and at J to 1 base, leaving 3 bases not matched to a gene. The V gene's germline CDR1 is GTSNPN and CDR2 SVGIG (reference sequence). This CDR3 spans 14 amino acids. The CDR3 here is CAWSSGGWNTEAFF. The CDR3, as DNA: TGTGCCTGGAGTTCAGGGGGCTGGAACACTGAAGCTTTCTTT. Combining the CDR3 with reference TRBV30 and TRBJ1-1 gives the whole variable domain SQTIHQWPATLVQPVGSPLSLECTVEGTSNPNLYWYRQAAGRGLQLLFYSVGIGQISSEVPQNLSASRPQDRQFILSSKKLLLSDSGFYLCAWSSGGWNTEAFFGQGTRLTVV.

CDR3 protein: CASSFQGGTYNSPLHF. CDR3 coding DNA: TGTGCCAGCAGCTTCCAAGGGGGCACGTATAATTCACCCCTCCACTTT. The rearrangement joins TRBV5-5 to TRBJ1-6, with 7 positions matching TRBD1. V was clipped by 2 bases and J by 4 bases; unmatched bases: 6. This CDR3 has 16 amino acids. CDR1 and CDR2 from the germline V gene are SGHKS and YYEKEE (reference sequence).